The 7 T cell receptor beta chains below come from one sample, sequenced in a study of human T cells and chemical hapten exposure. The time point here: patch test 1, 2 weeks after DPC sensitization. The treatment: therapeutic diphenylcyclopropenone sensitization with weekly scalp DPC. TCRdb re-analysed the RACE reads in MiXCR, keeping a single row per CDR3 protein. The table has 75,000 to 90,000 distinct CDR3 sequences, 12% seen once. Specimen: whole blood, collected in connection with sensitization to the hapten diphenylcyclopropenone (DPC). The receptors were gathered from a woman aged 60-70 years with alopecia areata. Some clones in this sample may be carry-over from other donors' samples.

The CDR3 bases are TGTGCCAGCAGTCCTGATGCCGGCGAGCAGTACTTC. Protein sequence: CASSPDAGEQYF. V and J are TRBV4-2 and TRBJ2-7; D is uncertain. From germline, CDR1 is LGHNA and CDR2 YNFKEQ. Trimming took 6 bases from V and 6 from J, leaving 12 bases between them. The CDR3 is 12 amino acids.

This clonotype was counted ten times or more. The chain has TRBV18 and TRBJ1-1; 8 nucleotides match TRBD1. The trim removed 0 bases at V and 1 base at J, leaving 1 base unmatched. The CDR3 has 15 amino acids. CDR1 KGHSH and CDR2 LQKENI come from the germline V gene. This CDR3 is CASSPPQGANTEAFF. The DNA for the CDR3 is TGTGCCAGCTCACCACCCCAGGGGGCGAACACTGAAGCTTTCTTT.

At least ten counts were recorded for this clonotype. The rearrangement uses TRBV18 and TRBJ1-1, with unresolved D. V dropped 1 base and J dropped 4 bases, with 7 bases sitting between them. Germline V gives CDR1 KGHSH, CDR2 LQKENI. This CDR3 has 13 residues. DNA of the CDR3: TGTGCCAGCTCACCACAAGACACCACTGAAGCTTTCTTT. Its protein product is CASSPQDTTEAFF.

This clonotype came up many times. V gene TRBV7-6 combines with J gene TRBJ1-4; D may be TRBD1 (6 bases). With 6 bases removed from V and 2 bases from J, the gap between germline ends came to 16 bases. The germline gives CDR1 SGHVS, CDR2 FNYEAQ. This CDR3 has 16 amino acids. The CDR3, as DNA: TGTGCCAGCAGTTCACTCCAGGGGACTACTAATGAAAAACTGTTTTTT. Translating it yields CASSSLQGTTNEKLFF. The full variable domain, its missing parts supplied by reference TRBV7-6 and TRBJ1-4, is GAGVSQSPRYKVTKRGQDVALRCDPISGHVSLYWYRQALGQGPEFLTYFNYEAQQDKSGLPNDRFSAERPEGSISTLTIQRTEQRDSAMYRCASSSLQGTTNEKLFFGSGTQLSVL.

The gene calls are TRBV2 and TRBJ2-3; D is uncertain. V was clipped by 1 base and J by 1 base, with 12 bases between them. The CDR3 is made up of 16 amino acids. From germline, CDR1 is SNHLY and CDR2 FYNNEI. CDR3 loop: CASSEVRRLGTDTQYF. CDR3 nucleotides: TGTGCCAGCAGTGAAGTGCGTCGTCTAGGCACAGATACGCAGTATTTT.

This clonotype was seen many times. CDR3 region: CASSSYRGRGDSIYGYTF. The CDR3 DNA sequence: TGTGCCAGTAGTAGCTACAGGGGGCGAGGGGATTCGATCTATGGCTACACCTTC. The chain links TRBV19 to TRBJ1-2; TRBD1 aligns across 9 bases. Germline CDR1 and CDR2: LNHDA and SQIVND (reference sequence). The CDR3 covers 18 residues. V trimming: 4 bases; J trimming: 4 bases; junction bases outside the gene matches: 16.

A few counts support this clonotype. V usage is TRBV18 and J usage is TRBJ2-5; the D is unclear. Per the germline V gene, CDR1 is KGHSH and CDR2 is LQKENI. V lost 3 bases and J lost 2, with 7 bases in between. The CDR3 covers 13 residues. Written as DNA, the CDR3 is TGTGCCAGCTCACCGCTTGCTCAAGAGACCCAGTACTTC. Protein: CASSPLAQETQYF.